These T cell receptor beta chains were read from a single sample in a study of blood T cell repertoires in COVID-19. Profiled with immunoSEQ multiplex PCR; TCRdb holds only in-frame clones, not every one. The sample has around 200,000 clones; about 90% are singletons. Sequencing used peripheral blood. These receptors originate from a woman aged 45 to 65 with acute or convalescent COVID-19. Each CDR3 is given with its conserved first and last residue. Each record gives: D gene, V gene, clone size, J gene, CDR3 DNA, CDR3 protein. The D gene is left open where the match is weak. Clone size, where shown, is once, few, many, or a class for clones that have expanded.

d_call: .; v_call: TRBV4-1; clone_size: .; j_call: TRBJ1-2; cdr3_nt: TGCGCCAGCAGCCTTAGTAGAAGGGAGGGCTACACCTTC; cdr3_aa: CASSLSRREGYTF
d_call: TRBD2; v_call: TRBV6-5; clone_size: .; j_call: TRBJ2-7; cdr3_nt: TGTGCCACCACTCGGGGGGGAAGCTCCTACGAGCAGTACTTC; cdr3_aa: CATTRGGSSYEQYF
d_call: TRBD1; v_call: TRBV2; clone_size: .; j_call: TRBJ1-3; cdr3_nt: TGTGCCAGCAGGGGGGACAGAAGAAACACCATATATTTT; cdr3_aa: CASRGDRRNTIYF
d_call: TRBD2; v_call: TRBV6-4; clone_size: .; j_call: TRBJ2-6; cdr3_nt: TGTGCCAGCACGGCTAGCGGGAGTGGTGGGGCCAACGTCCTGACTTTC; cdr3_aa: CASTASGSGGANVLTF
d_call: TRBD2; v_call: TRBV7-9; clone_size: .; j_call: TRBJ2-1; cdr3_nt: TGTGCCAGCGTAATTGGGCGGGAGGTCTTCTACAATGAGCAGTTCTTC; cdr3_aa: CASVIGREVFYNEQFF
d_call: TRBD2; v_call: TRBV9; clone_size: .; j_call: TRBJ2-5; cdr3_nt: TGTGCCAGCAGCCCGGGACTAGCGGGAGCAGAGACCCAGTACTTC; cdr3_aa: CASSPGLAGAETQYF
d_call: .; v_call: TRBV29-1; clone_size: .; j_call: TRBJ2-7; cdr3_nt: TGCAGCGTTGTGGGCAGGTTCCACGAGCAGTACTTC; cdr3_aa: CSVVGRFHEQYF
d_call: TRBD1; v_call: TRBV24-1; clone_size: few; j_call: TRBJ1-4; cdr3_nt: TGTGCCACCAGTGATTACAGGGGGCGAGAACTGTTTTTT; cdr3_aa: CATSDYRGRELFF
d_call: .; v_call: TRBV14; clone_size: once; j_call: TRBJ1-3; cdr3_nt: TGTGCCAGCAGCCACGGAGGTGCAGGCGGAAACACCATATATTTT; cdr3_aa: CASSHGGAGGNTIYF
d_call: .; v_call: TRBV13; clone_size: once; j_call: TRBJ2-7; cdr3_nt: TGTGCCAGCAGCGGCCTAGCCCTAGGTTACGAGCAGTACTTC; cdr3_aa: CASSGLALGYEQYF
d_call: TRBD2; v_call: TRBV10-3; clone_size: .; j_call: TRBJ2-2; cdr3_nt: TGTGCCGTGCCGGGACTAGCGGACACCGGGGAGCTGTTTTTT; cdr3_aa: CAVPGLADTGELFF